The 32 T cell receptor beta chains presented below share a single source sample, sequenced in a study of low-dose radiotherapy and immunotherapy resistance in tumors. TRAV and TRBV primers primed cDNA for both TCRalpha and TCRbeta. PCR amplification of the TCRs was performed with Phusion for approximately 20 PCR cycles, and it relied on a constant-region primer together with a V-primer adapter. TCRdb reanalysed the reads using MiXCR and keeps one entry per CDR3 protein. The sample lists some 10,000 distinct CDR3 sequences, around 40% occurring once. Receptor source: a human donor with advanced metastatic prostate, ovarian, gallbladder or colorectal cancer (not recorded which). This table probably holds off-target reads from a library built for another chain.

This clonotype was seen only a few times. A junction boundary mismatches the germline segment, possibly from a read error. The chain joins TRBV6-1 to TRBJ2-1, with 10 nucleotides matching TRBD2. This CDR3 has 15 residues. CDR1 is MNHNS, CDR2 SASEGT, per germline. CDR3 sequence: CASREAAGGYNEQFF. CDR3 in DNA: TGTGCCAGCAGAGAAGCAGCGGGGGGGTACAATGAGCAGTTCTTC.

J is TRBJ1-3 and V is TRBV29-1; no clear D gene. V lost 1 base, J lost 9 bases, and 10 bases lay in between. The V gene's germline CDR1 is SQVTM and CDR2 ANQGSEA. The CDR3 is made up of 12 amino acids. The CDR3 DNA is TGCAGCGTTGAAGTGGCCGCGGGCACCATATATTTT. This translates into CSVEVAAGTIYF.

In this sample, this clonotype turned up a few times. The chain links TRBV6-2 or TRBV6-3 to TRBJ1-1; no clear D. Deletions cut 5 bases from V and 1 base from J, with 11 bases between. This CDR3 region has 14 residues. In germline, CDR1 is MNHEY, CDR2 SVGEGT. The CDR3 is CASSEFVENTEAFF. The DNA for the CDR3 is TGTGCCAGCAGTGAATTTGTGGAGAACACTGAAGCTTTCTTT.

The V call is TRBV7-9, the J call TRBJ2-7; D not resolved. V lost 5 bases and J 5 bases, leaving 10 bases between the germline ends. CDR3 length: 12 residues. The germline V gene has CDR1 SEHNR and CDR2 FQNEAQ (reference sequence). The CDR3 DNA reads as TGTGCCAGCAGCCCTCCGGGCAACGAGCAGTACTTC. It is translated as CASSPPGNEQYF.

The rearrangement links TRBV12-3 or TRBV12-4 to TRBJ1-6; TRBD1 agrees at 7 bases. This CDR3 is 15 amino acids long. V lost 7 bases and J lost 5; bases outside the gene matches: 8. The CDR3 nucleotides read TGTGCCAGCACCCCGGGGGACAGAGATAATTCACCCCTCCACTTT. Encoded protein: CASTPGDRDNSPLHF.

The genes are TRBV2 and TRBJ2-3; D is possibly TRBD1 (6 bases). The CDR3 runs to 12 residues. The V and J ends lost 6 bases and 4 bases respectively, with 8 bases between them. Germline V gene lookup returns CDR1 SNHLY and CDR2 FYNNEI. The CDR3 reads CASSQGPDTQYF. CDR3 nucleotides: TGTGCCAGCAGCCAGGGGCCAGATACGCAGTATTTT.

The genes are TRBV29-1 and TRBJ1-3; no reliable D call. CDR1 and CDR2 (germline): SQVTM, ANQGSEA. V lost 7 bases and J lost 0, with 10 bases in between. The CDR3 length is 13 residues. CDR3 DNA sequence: TGCAGCGCCGACGGCAGCTCTGGAAACACCATATATTTT. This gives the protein CSADGSSGNTIYF.

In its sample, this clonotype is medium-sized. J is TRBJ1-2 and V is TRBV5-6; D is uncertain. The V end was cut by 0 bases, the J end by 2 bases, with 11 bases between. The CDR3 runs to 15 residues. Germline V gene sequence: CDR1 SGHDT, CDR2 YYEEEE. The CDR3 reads CASSLVRADNYGYTF. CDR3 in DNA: TGTGCCAGCAGCTTGGTCCGAGCAGACAACTATGGCTACACCTTC.

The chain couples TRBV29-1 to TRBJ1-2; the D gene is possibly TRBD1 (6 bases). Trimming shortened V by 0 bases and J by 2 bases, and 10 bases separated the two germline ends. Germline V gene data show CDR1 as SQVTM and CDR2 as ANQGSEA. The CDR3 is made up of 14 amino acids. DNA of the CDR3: TGCAGCGTTGAAGAAACCGGACAGAACTATGGCTACACCTTC. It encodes CSVEETGQNYGYTF. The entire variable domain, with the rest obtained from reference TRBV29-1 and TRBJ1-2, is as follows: SAVISQKPSRDICQRGTSLTIQCQVDSQVTMMFWYRQQPGQSLTLIATANQGSEATYESGFVIDKFPISRPNLTFSTLTVSNMSPEDSSIYLCSVEETGQNYGYTFGSGTRLTVV.

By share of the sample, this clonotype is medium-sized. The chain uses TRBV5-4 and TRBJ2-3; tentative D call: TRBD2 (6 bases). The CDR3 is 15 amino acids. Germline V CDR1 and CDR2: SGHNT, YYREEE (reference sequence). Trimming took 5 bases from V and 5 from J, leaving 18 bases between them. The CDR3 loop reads CASSSLWAGGDTQYF. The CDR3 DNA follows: TGTGCCAGCAGTTCTCTTTGGGCCGGGGGAGATACGCAGTATTTT.

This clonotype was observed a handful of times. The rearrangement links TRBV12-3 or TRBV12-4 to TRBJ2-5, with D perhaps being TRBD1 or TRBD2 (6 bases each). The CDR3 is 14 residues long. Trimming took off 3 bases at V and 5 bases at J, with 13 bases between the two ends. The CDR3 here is CASSLLGGGETQYF. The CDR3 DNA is TGTGCCAGCAGTTTGTTGGGGGGCGGGGAGACCCAGTACTTC.

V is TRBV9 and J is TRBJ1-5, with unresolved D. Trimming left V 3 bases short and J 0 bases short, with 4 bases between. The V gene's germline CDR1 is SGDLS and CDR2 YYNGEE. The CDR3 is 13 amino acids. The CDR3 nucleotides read TGTGCCAGCAGCGATAATAGCAATCAGCCCCAGCATTTT. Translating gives CASSDNSNQPQHF.

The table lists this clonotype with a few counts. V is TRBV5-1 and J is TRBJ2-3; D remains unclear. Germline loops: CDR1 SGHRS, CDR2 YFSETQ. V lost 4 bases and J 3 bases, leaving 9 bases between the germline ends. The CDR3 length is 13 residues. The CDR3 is CASSPVLTDTQYF. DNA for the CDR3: TGCGCCAGCAGCCCAGTCCTTACAGATACGCAGTATTTT.

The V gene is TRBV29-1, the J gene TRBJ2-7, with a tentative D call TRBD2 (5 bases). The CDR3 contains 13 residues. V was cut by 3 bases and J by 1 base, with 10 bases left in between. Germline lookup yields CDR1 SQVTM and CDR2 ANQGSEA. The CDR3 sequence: CSVEERRSYEQYF. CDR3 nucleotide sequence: TGCAGCGTTGAGGAACGGAGGTCCTACGAGCAGTACTTC.

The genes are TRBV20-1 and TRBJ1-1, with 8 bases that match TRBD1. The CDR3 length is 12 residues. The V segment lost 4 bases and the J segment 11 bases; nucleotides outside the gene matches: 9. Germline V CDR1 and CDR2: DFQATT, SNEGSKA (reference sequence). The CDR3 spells CSATMTTGVAFF. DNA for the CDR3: TGCAGTGCTACAATGACGACAGGGGTGGCTTTCTTT.

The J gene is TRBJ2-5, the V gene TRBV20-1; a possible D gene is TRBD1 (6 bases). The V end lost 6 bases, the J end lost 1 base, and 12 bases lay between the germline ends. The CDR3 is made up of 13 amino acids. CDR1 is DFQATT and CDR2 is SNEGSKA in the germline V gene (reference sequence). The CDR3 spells CSATGTSQETQYF. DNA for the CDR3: TGCAGTGCCACGGGGACAAGCCAAGAGACCCAGTACTTC.

Written as DNA, the CDR3 is TGTGCCAGCAGAAAAGGCACTGAAGCTTTCTTT. This sequence encodes CASRKGTEAFF. The chain employs TRBV14 and TRBJ1-1; D unclear. CDR1 SGHDN and CDR2 FVKESK come from the germline V gene. The CDR3 consists of 11 residues. The germline V and J ends were trimmed by 6 bases and 4 bases, with 6 bases remaining between them.

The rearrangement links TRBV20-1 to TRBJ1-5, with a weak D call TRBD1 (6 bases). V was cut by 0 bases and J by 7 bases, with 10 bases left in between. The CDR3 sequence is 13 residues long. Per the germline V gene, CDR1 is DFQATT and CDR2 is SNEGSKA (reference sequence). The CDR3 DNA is TGCAGTGCTAGAGAAGACAGGACCCAGCCCCAGCATTTT. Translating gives CSAREDRTQPQHF.

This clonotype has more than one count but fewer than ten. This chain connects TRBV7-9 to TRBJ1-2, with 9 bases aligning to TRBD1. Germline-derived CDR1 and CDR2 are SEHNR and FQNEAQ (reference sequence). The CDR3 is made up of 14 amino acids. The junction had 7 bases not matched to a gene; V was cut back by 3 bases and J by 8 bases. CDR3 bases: TGTGCCAGCAGCTTGTCCGGGACAGGGAGCGGCTACACCTTC. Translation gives CASSLSGTGSGYTF.

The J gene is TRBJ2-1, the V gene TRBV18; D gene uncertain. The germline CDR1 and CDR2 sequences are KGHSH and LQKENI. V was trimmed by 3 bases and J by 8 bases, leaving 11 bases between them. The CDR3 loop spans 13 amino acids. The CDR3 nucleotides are TGTGCCAGCTCACCGCCACGGCCGGATGAGCAGTTCTTC. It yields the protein CASSPPRPDEQFF.

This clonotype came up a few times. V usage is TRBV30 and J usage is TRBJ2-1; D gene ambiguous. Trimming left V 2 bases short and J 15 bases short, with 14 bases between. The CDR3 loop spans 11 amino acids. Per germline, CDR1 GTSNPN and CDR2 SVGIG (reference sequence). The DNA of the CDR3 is TGTGCCTGGAGTACCCTCAGTGGGCGGTTCTTC. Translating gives CAWSTLSGRFF.

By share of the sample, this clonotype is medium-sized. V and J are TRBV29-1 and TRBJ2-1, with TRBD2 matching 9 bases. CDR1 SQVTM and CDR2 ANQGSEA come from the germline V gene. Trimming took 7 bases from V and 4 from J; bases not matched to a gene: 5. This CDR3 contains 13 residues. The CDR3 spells CSGGTSQYNEQFF. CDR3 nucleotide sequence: TGCAGCGGAGGGACTAGCCAATACAATGAGCAGTTCTTC.

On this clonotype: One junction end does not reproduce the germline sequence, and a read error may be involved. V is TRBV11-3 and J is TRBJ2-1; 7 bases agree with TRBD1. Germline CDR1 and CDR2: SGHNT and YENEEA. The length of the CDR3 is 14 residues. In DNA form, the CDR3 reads TGTGTCAGCAGCAGCCGGGACAGCTACAATGAGCAGTTCTTC. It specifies CVSSSRDSYNEQFF.

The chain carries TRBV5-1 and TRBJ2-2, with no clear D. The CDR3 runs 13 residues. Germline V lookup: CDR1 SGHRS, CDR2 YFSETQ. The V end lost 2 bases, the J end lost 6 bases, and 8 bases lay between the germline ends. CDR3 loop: CASSFTWAGELFF. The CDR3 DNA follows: TGCGCCAGCAGCTTCACCTGGGCCGGGGAGCTGTTTTTT.

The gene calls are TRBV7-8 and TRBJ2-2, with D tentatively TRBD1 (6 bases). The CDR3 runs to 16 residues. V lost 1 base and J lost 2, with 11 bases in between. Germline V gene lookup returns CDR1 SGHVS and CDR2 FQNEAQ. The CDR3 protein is CASSLGGLTNTGELFF. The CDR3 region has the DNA TGTGCCAGCAGCTTAGGGGGGCTAACTAACACCGGGGAGCTGTTTTTT.

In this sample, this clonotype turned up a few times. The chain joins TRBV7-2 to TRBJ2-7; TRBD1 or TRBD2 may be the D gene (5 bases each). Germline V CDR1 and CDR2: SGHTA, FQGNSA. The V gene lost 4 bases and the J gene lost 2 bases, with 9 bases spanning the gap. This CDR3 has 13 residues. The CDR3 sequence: CASSWGSTYEQYF. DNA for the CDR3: TGTGCCAGCAGCTGGGGGTCGACCTACGAGCAGTACTTC.

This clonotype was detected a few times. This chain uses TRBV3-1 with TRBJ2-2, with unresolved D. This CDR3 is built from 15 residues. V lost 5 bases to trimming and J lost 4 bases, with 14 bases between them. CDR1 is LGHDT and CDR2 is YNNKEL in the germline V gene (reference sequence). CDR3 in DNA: TGTGCCAGCAGCGACAATTGGGCTTCCACCGGGGAGCTGTTTTTT. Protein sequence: CASSDNWASTGELFF.

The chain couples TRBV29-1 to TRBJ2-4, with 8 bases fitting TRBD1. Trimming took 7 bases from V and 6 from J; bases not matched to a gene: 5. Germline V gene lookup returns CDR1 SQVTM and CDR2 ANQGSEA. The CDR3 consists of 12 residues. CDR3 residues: CSGRTGGNIQYF. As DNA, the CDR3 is TGCAGCGGACGAACAGGGGGAAACATTCAGTACTTC.

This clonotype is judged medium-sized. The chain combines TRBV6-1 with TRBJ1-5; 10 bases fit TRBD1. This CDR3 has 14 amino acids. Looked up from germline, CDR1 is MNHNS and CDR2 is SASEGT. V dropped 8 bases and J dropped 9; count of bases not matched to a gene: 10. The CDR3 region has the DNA TGTGCCAGCTCCCCTCCGGGACAGGGGACGCCCCAGCATTTT. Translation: CASSPPGQGTPQHF.

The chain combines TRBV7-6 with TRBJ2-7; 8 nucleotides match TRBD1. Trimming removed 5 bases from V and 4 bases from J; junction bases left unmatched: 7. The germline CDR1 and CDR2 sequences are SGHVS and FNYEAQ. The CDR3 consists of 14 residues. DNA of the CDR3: TGTGCCAGCAGCCCGGGGACAGGCCTATACGAGCAGTACTTC. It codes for CASSPGTGLYEQYF.

CDR3 region: CASSFTSGRRSGTGELFF. CDR3 bases: TGTGCCAGCAGCTTCACTAGCGGGAGGAGGTCGGGCACCGGGGAGCTGTTTTTT. The chain is built from TRBV7-2 and TRBJ2-2, with 12 bases aligning to TRBD2. The CDR3 is made up of 18 amino acids. J lost 4 bases, V lost 3 bases, and 9 bases had no gene match. CDR1 is SGHTA and CDR2 is FQGNSA in the germline V gene.

CDR3 DNA: TGTGCCAGCACTGAGCCCGGGCAGAGCTCCTACAATGAGCAGTTCTTC. The encoded protein is CASTEPGQSSYNEQFF. This rearrangement joins TRBV12-3 or TRBV12-4 to TRBJ2-1; D gene uncertain. The V and J ends lost 7 bases and 0 bases respectively, with 16 bases between them. The CDR3 has 16 amino acids.